This T cell receptor beta chain was documented in a study of cytomegalovirus exposure and HLA in healthy donors (dated by TCRdb to the late 2010s). Background for the entire study: An earlier analysis of some 620 of the donors reported 276 Gb of sequence data and 117 million unique TCR beta sequences obtained from some 200 million T cells. An early release covering roughly 640 HLA-typed donors comprised about 300 gigabases of sequencing data and around 86 million unique TCR sequences. The genetic ancestry cluster associated with self-reported Caucasian donors included 70% to 85% of the 350 to 500 genotyped donors. The study was designed to test whether signatures of past pathogen exposure could be identified by cataloging public T cell receptors. The T cell repertoires of 550 to 850 subjects were profiled by immunosequencing and related to cytomegalovirus serostatus. Besides the first cohort of 666 subjects, a separate validation cohort made up of over a hundred different subjects was used. To predict cytomegalovirus infection status, the study brought together high-throughput TCR immunosequencing, statistical association of individual TCRs with disease status, and machine learning. To study patterns of TCR occurrence, a later analysis re-analyzed previously published TCR beta repertoires from 600 to 750 donors and added high-resolution HLA genotyping. Rather than drawing on any new phenotypic data, the later analysis identified candidate immune exposures from TCR beta sequences and the way those sequences occurred across donors. An earlier analysis of nearly 600 of the donors applied high-throughput TCR beta sequencing to assess whether each TCR beta V gene segment acted as functional or pseudogenic. Alongside the repertoire data, information on donor age, sex, ethnicity and CMV serostatus was compiled. A later genetic analysis took genome-wide SNP genotypes for about 55% of the roughly 700 donors and used that subset as a discovery cohort. Every discovery cohort repertoire had been produced on one sequencing platform. Both class I and class II loci were covered by HLA typing, at four-digit resolution. The number of donors typed differed by locus, with about 629-640 for A, B, C, DRB1 and DQB1, around 500 for DQA1, about 610 for DPA1, and about 450 for DPB1. Four to six DR-DQ haplotypes were handled as single units for association and clustering, since linkage in the cohort was strong. On average, roughly 250,000 unique TCR beta nucleotide sequences were sequenced per donor among 300 to 500 genotyped donors of the cohort, with 15% to 20% of those sequences being non-productive. Beyond this particular receptor, the publication reports: The only immune exposure information available for the cohort was CMV serostatus. An earlier analysis of around 540 of the donors showed that most TCR beta V segments appeared in productive rearrangements either about 87% or about 30% of the time, which broadly matched IMGT annotations. In the study, approximately 160 TCR beta chains were listed as associated with cytomegalovirus. A cluster of highly shared sequence variants was judged likely to be a technical artifact of the sequencing pipeline. According to a later analysis, most CMV-associated TCR beta chains appeared to be HLA-restricted, and the HLA associations seemed to be driven largely by CMV exposure. While some public TCRs were present in many individuals, most TCR sequences turned up only very rarely across donors. Correlated functional status among segregating V segments might reflect linkage disequilibrium, but an unknown experimental factor could not be ruled out. In both the original and validation cohorts, the classifier was reported to diagnose cytomegalovirus status with high specificity and sensitivity. Several of the top co-occurrence clusters appeared to be linked to parvovirus B19, influenza, CMV and Epstein-Barr virus, according to a later analysis. The 87-base-pair reads could not distinguish some IMGT-functional V segments, including TRBV6-2 and TRBV6-3, so those segments were excluded. A later analysis found that HLA-associated TCR beta chains were more clonally expanded and had lower generation probabilities than equally common non-associated chains. A further reported finding was that TCR beta sequences accurately predicted the HLA-A and HLA-B alleles for most subjects in the first cohort. According to the authors, the approach could potentially be generalized to other disease states and immunological phenotypes. In this cohort, only TCR beta chains were sequenced, and detectable features were limited by the absence of alpha or paired-chain data. At a false discovery rate of 0.05, a later analysis linked roughly 17,000 TCR beta sequences to specific HLA alleles. Strong co-occurrence of HLA alleles, especially DR and DQ, made assigning TCR associations to individual alleles difficult. A later analysis found that TCR association rates varied across HLA loci, with DRB1 alleles showing the most associated TCRs and HLA-C alleles the fewest. Sequencing depth was assumed to be roughly uniform across donors in the presence/absence analyses, though that assumption may not hold. Because some donors lacked HLA typing at each locus, the association tests relied only on the typed subset. An association between a missense DCLRE1C variant and V-gene and J-gene trimming of TCR beta chains was found in a later genetic analysis and replicated in an independent cohort. In a later genetic analysis, fewer N-insertions in productive TCRs were reported among donors in an Asian-associated ancestry cluster than the approximately 670-donor mean. A few of the identified cytomegalovirus-associated TCR beta chains were confirmed in vitro to be specific for cytomegalovirus antigens. The earlier analysis of nearly 600 of the donors excluded roughly 17 rarely observed V segments, including chromosome 9 orphons, because counts were too low.

The germline V gene gives CDR1 as SGHTA and CDR2 as FQGNSA. The CDR3 covers 14 residues, taking in both the cysteine and the phenylalanine. The kept DNA is CDR3 alone, 42 bases in frame from the first base. The V end gives up 3 bases and the J end 8 bases, leaving 3 bases in the junction not matched to a gene. The receptor library was made with the immunoSEQ multiplex PCR assay. For the multiplex PCR, a mixture combining 60 forward primers for TCR Vbeta segments and 13 reverse primers for TCR Jbeta segments was used. A multiplex PCR assay on genomic DNA amplified the CDR3 region of rearranged TCR beta genes. The amplified TCR beta libraries were sequenced on the Illumina HiSeq System as 87-base-pair reads. From the authors' description of their analysis: In a later analysis, some 80 million unique TCR beta chains were counted across the approximately 670 repertoires, and roughly 11 million of these chains were shared by at least two donors. To remove PCR and sequencing errors, raw reads were error-corrected and collapsed into unique sequences using a nearest-neighbor algorithm that merged closely related sequences. To assign V, D and J gene segments, CDR3 sequences were aligned to IMGT reference sequences. For a sequence to be retained, a match of at least six nucleotides was required to both a V gene segment and a J gene segment. Rearrangements were classified as productive when the CDR3 lacked stop codons and remained in frame with V and J, and all other rearrangements were classified as non-productive. Following IMGT convention, CDR3 was defined as the stretch from the second conserved V-encoded cysteine up to the conserved J-encoded phenylalanine. In an earlier analysis of some 550 of the donors, sequences lacking an unambiguous match to a single V gene segment were excluded. An earlier analysis of under 750 of the donors called V segments functional above 56.7% productive rearrangements and segregating when the between-donor standard deviation exceeded 5%. A statistical classification framework was built for diagnosing cytomegalovirus status from the catalog of TCR beta chain sequences. In a later analysis, TCR nucleotide sequences were compared against IMGT/GENE-DB human TR gene sequences so that V and J genes could be assigned. In a later analysis, CDR3 sequences and most-parsimonious VDJ recombination scenarios were assigned using the TCRdist pipeline. In a later analysis, every TCR beta chain was defined by the combination of its CDR3 amino acid sequence and its V-gene family, and reads without a unique V-gene family were dropped. A later analysis removed 550 to 650 highly shared, low-generation-probability nucleotide sequences to deal with suspected cross-contamination and a sequencing artifact. A later analysis calculated a clonal expansion index for each public chain from normalized within-repertoire ranks of inferred template counts. In a later analysis, generation probabilities were computed with a VDJ recombination model fitted to out-of-frame rearrangements, and the resulting probabilities were checked against IGoR. In a later analysis, TCR-TCR, TCR-HLA and TCR-CMV co-occurrence was scored with hypergeometric tests, and a repertoire-size bias correction was applied to TCR pairs. False discovery rates were estimated in a later analysis by permuting HLA or CMV assignments 20 times. In a later analysis, co-occurring TCRs were grouped with DBSCAN, and TCRdist sequence similarity was added when clustering was performed within HLA-allele-positive subsets. Repertoires with fewer than 30,000 or more than 120,000 public chains, plus five repertoires with anomalous nucleotide sharing, were excluded from co-occurrence clustering. This immuneACCESS table, as held by TCRdb, lists in-frame sequences with V and J called but not all clones. Of the missing ones, under half trace to an unresolved V gene in checked studies; the others have no known cause. V and J calls and clone size are as listed in that table; D and trimming were resolved from the DNA. This sample gives some 120,000 clones in total; 65% to 80% of them show up just once. 0.85% to 1.3% of the sample is in the top ten clones.

In total, just over 650 healthy bone marrow donors made up the cohort. Cohort members were all nominally healthy when sampled, although unrecorded immune exposures were likely present. Of the 710 or so cohort members, roughly 290 had a positive CMV serostatus and roughly 370 had a negative one, while no CMV serostatus was recorded for the donor. A peripheral blood sample was provided by each donor, and peripheral blood mononuclear cells were used for TCR beta sequencing. The Qiagen DNeasy Blood Extraction Kit was used to extract genomic DNA from the blood cell samples. Comments on this clone: The specificity of this receptor is unknown. No base quality information exists; no much larger clone differs at one position.

This chain joins TRBV7-2 to TRBJ1-4, with 10 central nucleotides matching TRBD1. This receptor was obtained from a human donor in good health. The sample comprised PBMCs. At the DNA level, the sequence is TGTGCCAGCAGCTTCAGGACAGGGGGAGAAAAACTGTTTTTT. Its protein is CASSFRTGGEKLFF.